Here is one T cell receptor beta chain with its context. The sample originates from a study of T-cell memory formation after mild COVID-19. One entry per CDR3 protein results from TCRdb running MiXCR on the 5' RACE reads. Of around 320,000 distinct CDR3 sequences listed, approximately 29% are singletons. Germline CDR1 is SEHNR and CDR2 is FQNEAQ (reference sequence). CDR3 length: 15 residues. Trimming pared 5 bases from V and 0 bases from J, leaving 14 bases between. Sequenced sample: PBMCs or a T cell subset sorted from them (not recorded which). The chain couples TRBV7-9 to TRBJ2-7; weak D call: TRBD2 (6 bases). This clonotype was obtained from an adult woman who had mild COVID-19 (a few samples of this study predate the infection). Cell type and time point are not known. The CDR3 sequence is CASSRGSGSSYEQYF. The CDR3 bases are TGTGCCAGCAGCCGGGGGTCCGGGAGCTCCTACGAGCAGTACTTC.